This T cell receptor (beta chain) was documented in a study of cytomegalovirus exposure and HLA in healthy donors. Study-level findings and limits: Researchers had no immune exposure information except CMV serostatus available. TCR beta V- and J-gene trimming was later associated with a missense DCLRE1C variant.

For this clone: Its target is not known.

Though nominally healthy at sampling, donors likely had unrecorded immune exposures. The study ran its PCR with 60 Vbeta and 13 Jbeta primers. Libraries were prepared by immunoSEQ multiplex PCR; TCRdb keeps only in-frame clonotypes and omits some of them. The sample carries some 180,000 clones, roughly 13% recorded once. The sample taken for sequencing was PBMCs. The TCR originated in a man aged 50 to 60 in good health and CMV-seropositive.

CDR3 protein: CASSITGVPRELFF. In DNA, the CDR3 is TGTGCCAGTAGTATAACAGGGGTCCCCAGGGAGCTGTTTTTT. This chain uses TRBV19 with TRBJ2-2; 7 positions match TRBD1. Germline lookup yields CDR1 LNHDA and CDR2 SQIVND (reference sequence). The V segment lost 2 bases and the J segment 9 bases; nucleotides outside the gene matches: 6. This CDR3 is 14 amino acids long.